This T cell receptor beta chain derives from a study of T cells in localized non-small cell lung cancer. Overall study results and limits: Highest T cell clonality was seen in uninvolved adjacent lung, surpassing that measured in tumor. Greater blood T cell density accompanied longer overall survival.

V was clipped by 5 bases and J by 1 base; unmatched bases: 10. The germline V gene encodes CDR1 WSHSY and CDR2 SAAADI. CDR3 length equals 16 residues. TCRdb's copy holds only in-frame clones and misses some; the assay was immunoSEQ multiplex PCR. The sample yields about 79,000 clones, 84% seen once. A remark on this clone: What it binds is not known.

Source: peripheral blood, taken before any cancer treatment. The TCR comes from a female donor older than 55 with stage I lung adenocarcinoma. V and J are TRBV10-2 and TRBJ1-1, with 7 bases that match TRBD1. The CDR3 region has the DNA TGCGCCAGCAGTTTGGGACCGGGACAGAGGAACACTGAAGCTTTCTTT. Its protein product is CASSLGPGQRNTEAFF.